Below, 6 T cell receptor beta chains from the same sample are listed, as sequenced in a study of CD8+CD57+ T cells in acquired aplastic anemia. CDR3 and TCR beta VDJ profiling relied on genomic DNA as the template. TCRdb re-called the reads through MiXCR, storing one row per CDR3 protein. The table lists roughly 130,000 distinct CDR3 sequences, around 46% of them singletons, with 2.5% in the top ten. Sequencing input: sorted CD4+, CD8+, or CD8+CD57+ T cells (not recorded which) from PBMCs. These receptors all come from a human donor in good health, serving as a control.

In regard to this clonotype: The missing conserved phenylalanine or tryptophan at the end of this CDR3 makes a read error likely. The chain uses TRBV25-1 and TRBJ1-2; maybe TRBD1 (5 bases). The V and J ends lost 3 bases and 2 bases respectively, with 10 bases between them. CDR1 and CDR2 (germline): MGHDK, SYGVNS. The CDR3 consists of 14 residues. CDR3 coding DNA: TGTGCCAGCAGTGACCCAGGGAGGAACTATGGCTACACCCTC. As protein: CASSDPGRNYGYTL.

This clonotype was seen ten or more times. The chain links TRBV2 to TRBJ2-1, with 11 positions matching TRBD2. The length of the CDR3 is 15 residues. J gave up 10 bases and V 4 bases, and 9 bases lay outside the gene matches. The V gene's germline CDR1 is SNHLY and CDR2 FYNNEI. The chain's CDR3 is CASSALAGARGEQFF. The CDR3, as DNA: TGTGCCAGCAGTGCACTAGCGGGGGCTCGGGGGGAGCAGTTCTTC.

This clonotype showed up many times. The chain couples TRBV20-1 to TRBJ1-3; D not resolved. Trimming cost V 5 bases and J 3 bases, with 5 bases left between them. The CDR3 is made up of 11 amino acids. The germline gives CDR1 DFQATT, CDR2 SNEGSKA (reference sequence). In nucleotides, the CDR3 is TGCAGTGCTCCCCTTGGAAACACCATATATTTT. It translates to CSAPLGNTIYF.

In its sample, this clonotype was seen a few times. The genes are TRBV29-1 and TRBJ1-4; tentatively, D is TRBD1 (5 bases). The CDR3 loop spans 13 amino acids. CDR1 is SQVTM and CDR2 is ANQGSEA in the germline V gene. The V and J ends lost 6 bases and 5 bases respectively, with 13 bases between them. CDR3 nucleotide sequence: TGCAGCGTCGGGGACGGGTTGAATGAAAAACTGTTTTTT. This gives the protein CSVGDGLNEKLFF.

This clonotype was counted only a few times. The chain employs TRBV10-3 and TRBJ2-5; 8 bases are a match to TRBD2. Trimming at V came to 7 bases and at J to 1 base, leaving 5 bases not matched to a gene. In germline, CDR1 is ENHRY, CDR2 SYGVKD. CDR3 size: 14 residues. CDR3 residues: CAITSGGFQETQYF. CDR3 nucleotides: TGTGCCATCACCAGCGGGGGATTCCAAGAGACCCAGTACTTC.

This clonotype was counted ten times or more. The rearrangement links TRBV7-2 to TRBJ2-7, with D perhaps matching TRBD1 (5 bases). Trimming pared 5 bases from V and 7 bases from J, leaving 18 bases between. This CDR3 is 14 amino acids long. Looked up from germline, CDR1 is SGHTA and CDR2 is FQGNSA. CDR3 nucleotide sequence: TGTGCCAGCAGCCAAGGGGCTAGAGTGGGGGAGCAGTACTTC. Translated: CASSQGARVGEQYF.